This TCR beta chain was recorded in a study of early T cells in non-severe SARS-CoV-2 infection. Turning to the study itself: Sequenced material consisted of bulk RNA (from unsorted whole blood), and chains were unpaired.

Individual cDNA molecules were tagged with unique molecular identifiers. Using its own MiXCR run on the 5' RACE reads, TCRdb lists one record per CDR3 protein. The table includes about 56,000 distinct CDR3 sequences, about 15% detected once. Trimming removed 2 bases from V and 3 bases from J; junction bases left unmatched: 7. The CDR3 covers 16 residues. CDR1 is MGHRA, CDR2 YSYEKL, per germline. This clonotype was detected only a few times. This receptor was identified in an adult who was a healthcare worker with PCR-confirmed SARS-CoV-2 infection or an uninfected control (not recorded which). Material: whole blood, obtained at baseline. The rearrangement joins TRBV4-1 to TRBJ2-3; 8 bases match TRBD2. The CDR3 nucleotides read TGCGCCAGCAGCCAATCAACGGGACTAGTAACAGATACGCAGTATTTT. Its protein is CASSQSTGLVTDTQYF.